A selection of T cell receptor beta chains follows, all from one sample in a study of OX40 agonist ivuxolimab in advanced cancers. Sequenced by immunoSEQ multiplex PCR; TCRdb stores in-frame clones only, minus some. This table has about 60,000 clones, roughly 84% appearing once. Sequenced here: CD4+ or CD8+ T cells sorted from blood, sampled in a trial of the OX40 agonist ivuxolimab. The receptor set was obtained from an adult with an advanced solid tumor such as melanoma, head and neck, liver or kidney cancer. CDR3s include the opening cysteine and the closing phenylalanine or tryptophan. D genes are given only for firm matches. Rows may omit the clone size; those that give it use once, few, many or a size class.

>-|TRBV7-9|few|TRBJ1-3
CASRRDSGNTIYF
TGTGCCAGCAGGAGAGACTCTGGAAACACCATATATTTT
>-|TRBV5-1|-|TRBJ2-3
CASNLATGTDTQYF
TGCGCCAGCAACCTAGCGACGGGGACAGATACGCAGTATTTT
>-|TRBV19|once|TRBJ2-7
CASSPRRSTSSYEQYF
TGTGCCAGTAGTCCCCGACGTTCCACCAGCTCCTACGAGCAGTACTTC
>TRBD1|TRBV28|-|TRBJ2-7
CASRMAQGAVAQYF
TGTGCCAGCAGAATGGCACAGGGGGCGGTGGCGCAGTACTTC
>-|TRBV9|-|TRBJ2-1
CASSASGGTYNEQFF
TGTGCCAGCAGCGCCTCCGGCGGGACCTACAATGAGCAGTTCTTC
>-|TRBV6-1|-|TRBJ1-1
CASSEGTAHNTEAFF
TGTGCCAGCAGTGAAGGGACAGCCCATAACACTGAAGCTTTCTTT
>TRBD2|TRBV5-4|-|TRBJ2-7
CASSLRLAGGEEQYF
TGTGCCAGCAGCTTGCGACTAGCGGGAGGAGAAGAGCAGTACTTC
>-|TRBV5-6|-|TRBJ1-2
CASSDTSGHYGYTF
TGTGCCAGCAGCGACACTTCTGGACACTATGGCTACACCTTC
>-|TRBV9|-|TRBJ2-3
CASSVEADTQYF
TGTGCCAGCAGCGTAGAGGCAGATACGCAGTATTTT
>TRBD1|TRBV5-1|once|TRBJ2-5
CASSLATGVETQYF
TGCGCCAGCAGCCTAGCGACAGGGGTAGAGACCCAGTACTTC
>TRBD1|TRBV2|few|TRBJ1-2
CASSGVGGPFRGYTF
TGTGCCAGCAGTGGGGTAGGGGGCCCTTTCCGCGGCTACACCTTC
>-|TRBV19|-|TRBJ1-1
CASRGGQGHTEAFF
TGTGCCAGTAGGGGGGGGCAGGGGCACACTGAAGCTTTCTTT
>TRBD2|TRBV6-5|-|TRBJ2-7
CASTPLGGGEQYF
TGTGCCAGCACTCCACTCGGGGGGGGCGAGCAGTACTTC
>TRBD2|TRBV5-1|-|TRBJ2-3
CASSQQTSGTDTQYF
TGCGCCAGCAGCCAACAGACTAGCGGCACAGATACGCAGTATTTT
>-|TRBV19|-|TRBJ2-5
CASSMGAALETQYF
TGTGCCAGTAGTATGGGGGCAGCCTTGGAGACCCAGTACTTC
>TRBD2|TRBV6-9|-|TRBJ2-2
CASSPGGGGANTGELFF
TGTGCCAGCAGTCCAGGCGGGGGGGGCGCGAACACCGGGGAGCTGTTTTTT
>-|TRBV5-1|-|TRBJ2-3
CASSLAAGALGTDTQYF
TGCGCCAGCAGCTTGGCCGCGGGGGCCCTGGGGACTGATACGCAGTATTTT
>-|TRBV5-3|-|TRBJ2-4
CAILEGAKNIQYF
TGTGCCATCCTGGAAGGAGCCAAAAACATTCAGTACTTC
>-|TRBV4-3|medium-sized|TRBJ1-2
CASSQAREDYGYTF
TGCGCCAGCAGTCAGGCCAGGGAAGACTATGGCTACACCTTC
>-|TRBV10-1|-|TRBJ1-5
CASSECRFQGVRKGSQPQHF
TGCGCCAGCAGTGAGTGTAGATTCCAGGGAGTTAGAAAGGGTTCGCAGCCCCAGCATTTT
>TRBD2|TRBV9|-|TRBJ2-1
CASSVGGLLSYNEQFF
TGTGCCAGCAGCGTAGGGGGACTATTGTCCTACAATGAGCAGTTCTTC
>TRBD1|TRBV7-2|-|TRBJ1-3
CASSTGPTGSGNTIYF
TGTGCCAGCAGCACAGGCCCGACAGGGAGTGGAAACACCATATATTTT
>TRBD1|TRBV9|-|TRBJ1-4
CASSVGVGQGMEKLFF
TGTGCCAGCAGCGTAGGGGTCGGACAGGGGATGGAAAAACTGTTTTTT
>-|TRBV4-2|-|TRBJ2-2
CASSQVFVGGLGELFF
TGTGCCAGCAGCCAAGTTTTCGTCGGGGGGCTCGGGGAGCTGTTTTTT
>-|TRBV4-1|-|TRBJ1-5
CASSQVARGQPQHF
TGCGCCAGCAGCCAAGTAGCTCGGGGTCAGCCCCAGCATTTT
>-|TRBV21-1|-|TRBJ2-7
CASSIRQGSYEQYF
TGTGCCAGCAGCATCCGACAGGGTAGCTACGAGCAGTACTTC
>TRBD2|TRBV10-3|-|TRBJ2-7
CAISDSQLAGDGEQYF
TGTGCCATCAGTGATTCGCAACTAGCGGGGGACGGTGAGCAGTACTTC
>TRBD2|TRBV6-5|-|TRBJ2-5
CASSYSWAGGRETQYF
TGTGCCAGCAGTTACTCGTGGGCGGGGGGAAGAGAGACCCAGTACTTC
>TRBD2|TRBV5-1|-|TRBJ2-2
CASSFSGGDTGELFF
TGCGCCAGCAGCTTTAGCGGGGGTGACACCGGGGAGCTGTTTTTT